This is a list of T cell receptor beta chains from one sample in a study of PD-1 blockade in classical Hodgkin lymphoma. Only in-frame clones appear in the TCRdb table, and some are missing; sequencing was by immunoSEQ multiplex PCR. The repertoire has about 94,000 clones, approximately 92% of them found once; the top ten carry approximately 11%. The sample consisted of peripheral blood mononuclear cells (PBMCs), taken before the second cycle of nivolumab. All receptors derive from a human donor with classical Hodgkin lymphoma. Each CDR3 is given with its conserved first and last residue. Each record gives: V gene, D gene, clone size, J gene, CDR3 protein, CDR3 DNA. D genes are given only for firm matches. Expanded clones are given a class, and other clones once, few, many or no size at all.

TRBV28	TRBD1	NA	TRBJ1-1	CASSRSLPGQGDF	TGTGCCAGCAGTAGATCTTTACCCGGACAGGGCGACTTT
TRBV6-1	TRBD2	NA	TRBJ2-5	CASGQGLAGEETQYF	TGTGCCAGCGGGCAGGGACTAGCGGGAGAAGAGACCCAGTACTTC
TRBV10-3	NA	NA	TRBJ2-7	CAISESYYEQYF	TGTGCCATCAGTGAGTCTTACTACGAGCAGTACTTC
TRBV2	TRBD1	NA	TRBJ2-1	CASSFHRDSNNEQFF	TGTGCCAGCAGTTTTCACCGGGACAGCAACAATGAGCAGTTCTTC
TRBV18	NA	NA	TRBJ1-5	CASSTLPRQDNQPQHF	TGTGCCAGCTCAACACTTCCGCGACAGGACAATCAGCCCCAGCATTTT
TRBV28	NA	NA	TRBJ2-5	CASSPGETQYF	TGTGCCAGCAGCCCAGGGGAGACCCAGTACTTC
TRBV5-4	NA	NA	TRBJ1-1	CASSLRGPRPEAFF	TGTGCCAGCAGCTTGAGAGGACCGAGGCCCGAAGCTTTCTTT
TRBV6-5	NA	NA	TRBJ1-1	CASSYSRGPNTEAFF	TGTGCCAGCAGTTACTCCAGGGGACCGAACACTGAAGCTTTCTTT
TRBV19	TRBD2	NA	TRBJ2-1	CASSFSSGGYNEQFF	TGTGCCAGTAGTTTCTCTAGCGGGGGTTACAATGAGCAGTTCTTC
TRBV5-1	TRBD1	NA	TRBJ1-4	CASSFLQGAQEKLFF	TGCGCCAGCAGCTTTCTACAGGGGGCGCAGGAAAAACTGTTTTTT
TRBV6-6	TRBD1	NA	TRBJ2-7	CASRTGGSYEQYF	TGTGCCAGCAGGACAGGGGGTTCCTACGAGCAGTACTTC
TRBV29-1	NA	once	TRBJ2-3	CSVVPGFRSTDTQYF	TGCAGCGTTGTCCCCGGATTCCGGAGCACAGATACGCAGTATTTT
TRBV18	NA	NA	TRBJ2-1	CASSPDNEQFF	TGTGCCAGCTCACCAGACAATGAGCAGTTCTTC
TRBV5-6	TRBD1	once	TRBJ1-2	CASRARDRVNYGYTF	TGTGCCAGCAGAGCCCGGGACAGGGTTAACTATGGCTACACCTTC
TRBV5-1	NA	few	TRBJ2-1	CASSLQGYEQFF	TGCGCCAGCAGCTTGCAGGGGTATGAGCAGTTCTTC
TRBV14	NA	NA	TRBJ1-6	CASSQDWLAPLHF	TGTGCCAGCAGCCAAGATTGGCTAGCACCCCTCCACTTT
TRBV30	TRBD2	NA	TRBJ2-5	CAWGAGTMYQETQYF	TGTGCCTGGGGGGCTGGGACTATGTACCAAGAGACCCAGTACTTC
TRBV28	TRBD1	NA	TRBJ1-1	CASRTGQWNIFEAFF	TGTGCCAGCAGAACGGGACAGTGGAATATTTTTGAAGCTTTCTTT
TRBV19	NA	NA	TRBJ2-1	CASSRTYLISYNEQFF	TGTGCCAGTAGTAGGACTTACCTAATCTCCTACAATGAGCAGTTCTTC
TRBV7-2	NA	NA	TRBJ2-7	CASSLAGLVYYEQYF	TGTGCCAGCAGCTTAGCGGGACTTGTCTACTACGAGCAGTACTTC
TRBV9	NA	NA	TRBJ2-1	CASSVYGLSGNEQFF	TGTGCCAGCAGCGTGTACGGACTATCAGGCAATGAGCAGTTCTTC
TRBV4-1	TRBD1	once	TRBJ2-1	CASSQEGTGANEQFF	TGCGCCAGCAGCCAAGAGGGGACAGGGGCGAATGAGCAGTTCTTC
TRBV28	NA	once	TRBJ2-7	CASSLSDLSSYEQYF	TGTGCCAGCAGTTTGTCGGACTTAAGCTCCTACGAGCAGTACTTC
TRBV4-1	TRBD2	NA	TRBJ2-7	CASSQDSSGGARSYEQYF	TGCGCCAGCAGCCAAGATTCCAGCGGGGGGGCTCGCTCCTACGAGCAGTACTTC
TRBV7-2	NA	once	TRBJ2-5	CASSLDGEETQYF	TGTGCCAGCAGCTTAGATGGAGAAGAGACCCAGTACTTC
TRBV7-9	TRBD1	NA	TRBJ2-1	CASSPGTEYNEQFF	TGTGCCAGCAGCCCCGGGACAGAGTACAATGAGCAGTTCTTC
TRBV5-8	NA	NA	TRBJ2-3	CASSLGDTQYF	TGTGCCAGCAGCTTGGGTGATACGCAGTATTTT
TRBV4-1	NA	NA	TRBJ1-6	CASSQDSAGTNSPLHF	TGCGCCAGCAGCCAAGATTCGGCAGGGACCAATTCACCCCTCCACTTT
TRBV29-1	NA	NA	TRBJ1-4	CSATGTGEKLFF	TGCAGCGCAACCGGGACGGGTGAAAAACTGTTTTTT
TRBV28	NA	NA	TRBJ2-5	CASVARGETQYF	TGTGCCAGCGTAGCGAGGGGAGAGACCCAGTACTTC
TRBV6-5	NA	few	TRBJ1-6	CASSRDKTRSPLHF	TGTGCCAGCAGTCGGGACAAAACGCGGTCACCCCTCCACTTT
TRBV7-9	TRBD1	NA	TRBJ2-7	CASSLSGQGGEQYF	TGTGCCAGCAGCTTAAGTGGACAGGGAGGCGAGCAGTACTTC
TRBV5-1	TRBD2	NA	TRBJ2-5	CASSFGTSGRGETQYF	TGCGCCAGCAGCTTCGGGACTAGCGGGAGAGGGGAGACCCAGTACTTC